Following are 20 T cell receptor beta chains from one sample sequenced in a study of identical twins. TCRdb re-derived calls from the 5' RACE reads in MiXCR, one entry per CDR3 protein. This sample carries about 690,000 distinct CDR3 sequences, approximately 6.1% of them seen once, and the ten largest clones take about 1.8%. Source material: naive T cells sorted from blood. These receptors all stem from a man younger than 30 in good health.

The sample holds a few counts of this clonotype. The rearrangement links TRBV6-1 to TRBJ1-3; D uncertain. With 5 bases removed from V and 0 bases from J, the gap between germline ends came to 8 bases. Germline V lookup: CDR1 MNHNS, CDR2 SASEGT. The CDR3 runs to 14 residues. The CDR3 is CASSPSHSGNTIYF. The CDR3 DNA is TGTGCCAGCAGTCCTTCACACTCTGGAAACACCATATATTTT.

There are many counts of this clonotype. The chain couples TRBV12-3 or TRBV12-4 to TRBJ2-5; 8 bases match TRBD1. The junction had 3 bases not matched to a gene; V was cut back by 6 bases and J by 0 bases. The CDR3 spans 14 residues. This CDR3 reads CASRRTGYQETQYF. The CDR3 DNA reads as TGTGCCAGCAGGCGGACAGGGTACCAAGAGACCCAGTACTTC.

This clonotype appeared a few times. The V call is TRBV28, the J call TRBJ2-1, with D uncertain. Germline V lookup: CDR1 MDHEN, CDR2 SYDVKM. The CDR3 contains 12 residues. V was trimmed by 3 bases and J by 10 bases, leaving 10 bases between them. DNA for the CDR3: TGTGCCAGCAGTTTGTTTGGTAGAGAGCAGTTCTTC. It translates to CASSLFGREQFF.

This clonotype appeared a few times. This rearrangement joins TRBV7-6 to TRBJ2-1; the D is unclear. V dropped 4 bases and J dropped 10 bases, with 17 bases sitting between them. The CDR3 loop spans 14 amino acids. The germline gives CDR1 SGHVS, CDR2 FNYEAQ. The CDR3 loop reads CASSSSRAPKEQFF. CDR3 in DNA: TGTGCCAGCAGCTCCTCTCGGGCCCCCAAGGAGCAGTTCTTC. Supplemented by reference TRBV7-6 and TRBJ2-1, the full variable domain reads GAGVSQSPRYKVTKRGQDVALRCDPISGHVSLYWYRQALGQGPEFLTYFNYEAQQDKSGLPNDRFSAERPEGSISTLTIQRTEQRDSAMYRCASSSSRAPKEQFFGPGTRLTVL.

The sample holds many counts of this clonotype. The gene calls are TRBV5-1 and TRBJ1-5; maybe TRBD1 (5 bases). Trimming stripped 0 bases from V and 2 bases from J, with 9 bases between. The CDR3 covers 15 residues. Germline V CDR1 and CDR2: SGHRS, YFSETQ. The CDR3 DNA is TGCGCCAGCAGCTTGGAGTCAGGGCGCAATCAGCCCCAGCATTTT. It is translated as CASSLESGRNQPQHF.

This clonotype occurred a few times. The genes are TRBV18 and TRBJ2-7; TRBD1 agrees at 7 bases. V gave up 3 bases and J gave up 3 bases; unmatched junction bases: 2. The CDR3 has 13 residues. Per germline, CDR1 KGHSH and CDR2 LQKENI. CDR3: CASSPGTDYEQYV. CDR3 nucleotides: TGTGCCAGCTCACCCGGGACAGACTACGAGCAGTACGTC.

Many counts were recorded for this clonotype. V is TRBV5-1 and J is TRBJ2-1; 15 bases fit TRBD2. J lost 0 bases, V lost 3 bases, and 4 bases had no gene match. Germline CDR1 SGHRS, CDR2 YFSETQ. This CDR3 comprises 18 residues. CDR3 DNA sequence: TGCGCCAGCAGCTCGGGACTAGCGGGAGGTCGCTCCTACAATGAGCAGTTCTTC. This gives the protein CASSSGLAGGRSYNEQFF.

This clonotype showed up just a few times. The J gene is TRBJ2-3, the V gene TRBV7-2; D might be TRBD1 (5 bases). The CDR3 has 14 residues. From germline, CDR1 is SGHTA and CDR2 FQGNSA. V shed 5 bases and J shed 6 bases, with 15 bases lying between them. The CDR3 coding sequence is TGTGCCAGCAGCCCGGTCGGACAAGGTGATACGCAGTATTTT. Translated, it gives CASSPVGQGDTQYF. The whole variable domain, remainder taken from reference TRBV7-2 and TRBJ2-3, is GAGVSQSPSNKVTEKGKDVELRCDPISGHTALYWYRQSLGQGLEFLIYFQGNSAPDKSGLPSDRFSAERTGGSVSTLTIQRTQQEDSAVYLCASSPVGQGDTQYFGPGTRLTVL.

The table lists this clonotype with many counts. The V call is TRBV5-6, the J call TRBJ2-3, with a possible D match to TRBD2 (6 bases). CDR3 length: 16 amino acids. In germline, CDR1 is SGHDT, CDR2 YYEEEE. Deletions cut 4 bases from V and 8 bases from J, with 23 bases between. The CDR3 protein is CASSPETDGGESTQYF. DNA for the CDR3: TGTGCCAGCAGCCCAGAAACGGACGGAGGGGAGAGTACGCAGTATTTT.

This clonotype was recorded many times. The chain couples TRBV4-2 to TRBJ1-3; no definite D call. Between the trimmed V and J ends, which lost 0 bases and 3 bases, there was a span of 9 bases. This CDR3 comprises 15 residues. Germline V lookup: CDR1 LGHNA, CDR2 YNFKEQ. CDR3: CASSQDRENGNTIYF. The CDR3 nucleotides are TGTGCCAGCAGCCAAGATCGGGAGAATGGAAACACCATATATTTT.

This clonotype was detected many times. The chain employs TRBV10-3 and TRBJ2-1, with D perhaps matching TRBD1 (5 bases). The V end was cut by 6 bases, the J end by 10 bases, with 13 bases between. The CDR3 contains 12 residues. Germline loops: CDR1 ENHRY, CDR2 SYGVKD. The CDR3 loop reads CAISIPSGEQFF. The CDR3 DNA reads TGTGCCATCAGCATCCCGTCAGGGGAGCAGTTCTTC.

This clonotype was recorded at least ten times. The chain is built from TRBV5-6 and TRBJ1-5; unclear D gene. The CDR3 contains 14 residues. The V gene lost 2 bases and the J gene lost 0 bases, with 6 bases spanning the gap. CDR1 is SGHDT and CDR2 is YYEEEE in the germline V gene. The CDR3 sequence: CASSFSDSNQPQHF. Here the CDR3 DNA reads TGTGCCAGCAGCTTTTCCGATAGCAATCAGCCCCAGCATTTT.

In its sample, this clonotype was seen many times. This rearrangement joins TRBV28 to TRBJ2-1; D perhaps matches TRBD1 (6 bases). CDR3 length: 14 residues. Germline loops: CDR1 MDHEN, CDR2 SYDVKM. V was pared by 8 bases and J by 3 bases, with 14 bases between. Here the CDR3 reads CASSPQDSYNEQFF. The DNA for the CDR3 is TGTGCCAGCTCGCCCCAGGACAGCTACAATGAGCAGTTCTTC. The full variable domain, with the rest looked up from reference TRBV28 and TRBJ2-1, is DVKVTQSSRYLVKRTGEKVFLECVQDMDHENMFWYRQDPGLGLRLIYFSYDVKMKEKGDIPEGYSVSREKKERFSLILESASTNQTSMYLCASSPQDSYNEQFFGPGTRLTVL.

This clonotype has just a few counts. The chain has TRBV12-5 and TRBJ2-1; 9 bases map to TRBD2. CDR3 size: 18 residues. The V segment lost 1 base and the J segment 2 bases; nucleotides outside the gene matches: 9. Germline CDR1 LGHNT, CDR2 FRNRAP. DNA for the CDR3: TGTGCTAGTGGTTTGGCAGGGCGGCGGGAGGGCACCTACAATGAGCAGTTCTTC. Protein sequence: CASGLAGRREGTYNEQFF.

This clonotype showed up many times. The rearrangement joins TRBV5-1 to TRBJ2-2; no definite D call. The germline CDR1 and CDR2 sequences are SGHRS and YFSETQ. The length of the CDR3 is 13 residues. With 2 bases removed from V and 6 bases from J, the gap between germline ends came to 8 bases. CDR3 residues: CASSFVTAGELFF. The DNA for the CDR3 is TGCGCCAGCAGCTTCGTGACCGCCGGGGAGCTGTTTTTT.

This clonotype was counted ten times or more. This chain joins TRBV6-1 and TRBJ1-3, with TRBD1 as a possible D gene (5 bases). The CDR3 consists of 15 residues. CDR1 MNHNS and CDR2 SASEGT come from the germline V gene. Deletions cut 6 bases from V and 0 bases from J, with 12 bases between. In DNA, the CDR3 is TGTGCCAGCAGAGAAACAGGACACTCTGGAAACACCATATATTTT. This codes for CASRETGHSGNTIYF.

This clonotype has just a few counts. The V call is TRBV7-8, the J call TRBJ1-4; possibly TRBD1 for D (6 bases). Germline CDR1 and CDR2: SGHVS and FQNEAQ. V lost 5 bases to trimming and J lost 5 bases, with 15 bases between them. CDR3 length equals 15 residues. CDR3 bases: TGTGCCAGCAGCCCCTACAGGGCGGAGAATGAAAAACTGTTTTTT. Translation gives CASSPYRAENEKLFF. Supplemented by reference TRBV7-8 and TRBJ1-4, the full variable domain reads GAGVSQSPRYKVAKRGQDVALRCDPISGHVSLFWYQQALGQGPEFLTYFQNEAQLDKSGLPSDRFFAERPEGSVSTLKIQRTQQEDSAVYLCASSPYRAENEKLFFGSGTQLSVL.

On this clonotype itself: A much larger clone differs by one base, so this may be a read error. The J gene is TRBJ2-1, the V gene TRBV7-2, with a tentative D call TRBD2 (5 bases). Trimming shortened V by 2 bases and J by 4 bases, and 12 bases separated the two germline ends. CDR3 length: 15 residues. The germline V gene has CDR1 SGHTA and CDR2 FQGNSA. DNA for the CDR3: TGTGCCAGCAGCTTATATACTAGGATATACAATGAGCAGTTCTTC. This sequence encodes CASSLYTRIYNEQFF.

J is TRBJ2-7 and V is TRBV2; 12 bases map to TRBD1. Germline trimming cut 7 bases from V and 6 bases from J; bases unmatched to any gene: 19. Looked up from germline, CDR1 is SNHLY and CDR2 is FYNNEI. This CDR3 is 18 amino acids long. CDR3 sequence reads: CASTDPGQGAFLYREQYF. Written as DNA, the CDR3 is TGTGCCAGCACCGATCCGGGACAGGGGGCGTTTCTTTATCGCGAGCAGTACTTC.

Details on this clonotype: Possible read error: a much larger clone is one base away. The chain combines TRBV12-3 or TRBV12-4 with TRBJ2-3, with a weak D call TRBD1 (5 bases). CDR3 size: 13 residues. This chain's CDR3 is CASSFSETDTQFF. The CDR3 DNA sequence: TGTGCCAGCAGTTTCTCGGAGACAGATACGCAGTTTTTT.